The 11 T cell receptor beta chains below were found in one sample sequenced in a study of T cell responses to AZD1222 COVID-19 vaccine. Method: immunoSEQ multiplex PCR; TCRdb's copy keeps in-frame clones and lacks some. In the table there are 200,000 or so clones, 85% to 95% of which are singletons. This sample comprised peripheral blood, obtained 28 days after the second AZD1222 dose. The receptors were sampled from an adult who received the AZD1222 COVID-19 vaccine.

V gene TRBV7-8 combines with J gene TRBJ1-5; 7 positions match TRBD1. V shed 5 bases, J shed 0 bases, and the junction held 10 bases outside the gene matches. The CDR3 is made up of 17 amino acids. Germline V lookup: CDR1 SGHVS, CDR2 FQNEAQ. Here the CDR3 reads CASSRQGAGYSNQPQHF. CDR3 sequence (DNA): TGTGCCAGCAGCCGACAGGGCGCAGGGTATAGCAATCAGCCCCAGCATTTT.

The J gene is TRBJ2-1, the V gene TRBV4-2; TRBD2 agrees at 7 bases. Germline CDR1 LGHNA, CDR2 YNFKEQ. The CDR3 totals 14 residues. After removal of 3 bases from V and 8 bases from J, the junction contained 7 bases not matched to a gene. The CDR3 loop reads CASSHGLADYEQFF. The CDR3 region has the DNA TGTGCCAGCAGCCACGGCCTAGCGGACTATGAGCAGTTCTTC.

The V gene is TRBV9, the J gene TRBJ1-5; no firm D call. V lost 7 bases to trimming and J lost 8 bases, with 10 bases between them. The CDR3 spans 11 residues. Germline V gene data show CDR1 as SGDLS and CDR2 as YYNGEE. For the CDR3, the DNA is TGTGCCAGCGGCTCAGTAGAGCCCCAGCATTTT. Its translation is CASGSVEPQHF.

The genes are TRBV15 and TRBJ2-7; TRBD1 agrees at 9 bases. The CDR3 contains 13 residues. V gave up 0 bases and J gave up 11 bases; unmatched junction bases: 5. CDR1 and CDR2 (germline): LNHNV, YYDKDF (reference sequence). CDR3 residues: CATSREDRGGKYF. The DNA for the CDR3 is TGTGCCACCAGCAGAGAGGACAGGGGAGGGAAGTACTTC.

The chain carries TRBV5-1 and TRBJ1-1; D unresolved. V was clipped by 7 bases and J by 3 bases, with 13 bases between them. This CDR3 has 13 residues. Germline loops: CDR1 SGHRS, CDR2 YFSETQ. The CDR3 protein is CASSPGFDTEAFF. The DNA of the CDR3 is TGCGCCAGCTCTCCCGGGTTCGACACTGAAGCTTTCTTT.

This chain connects TRBV15 to TRBJ2-5; perhaps TRBD1 as D (5 bases). The CDR3 spans 15 residues. Germline-derived CDR1 and CDR2 are LNHNV and YYDKDF (reference sequence). With 1 base removed from V and 5 bases from J, the gap between germline ends came to 14 bases. This chain's CDR3 is CATSRAGPLEETQYF. The CDR3 DNA is TGTGCCACCAGCAGAGCAGGGCCTCTGGAGGAGACCCAGTACTTC.

This chain uses TRBV6-6 with TRBJ1-1; 9 bases align to TRBD1. The junction had 9 bases not matched to a gene; V was cut back by 5 bases and J by 5 bases. Per the germline V gene, CDR1 is MNHNY and CDR2 is SVGAGI (reference sequence). The CDR3 has 15 amino acids. The CDR3 DNA follows: TGTGCCAGCAGTCTGGGACAGGGAACTCGGACTGAAGCTTTCTTT. Its protein is CASSLGQGTRTEAFF.

V is TRBV6-6 and J is TRBJ2-5; tentatively, D is TRBD2 (6 bases). V shed 0 bases and J shed 4 bases, with 12 bases lying between them. Looked up from germline, CDR1 is MNHNY and CDR2 is SVGAGI (reference sequence). The CDR3 totals 15 residues. CDR3 sequence reads: CASSYSEGLGETQYF. For the CDR3, the DNA is TGTGCCAGCAGTTACTCGGAGGGTTTGGGAGAGACCCAGTACTTC.

The genes are TRBV18 and TRBJ1-5; D is ambiguous. V was shortened by 3 bases and J by 0 bases, with 9 bases between the two germline ends. The CDR3 totals 15 residues. Germline lookup yields CDR1 KGHSH and CDR2 LQKENI. The CDR3 spells CASSPQTHSNQPQHF. CDR3 in DNA: TGTGCCAGCTCACCGCAGACACATAGCAATCAGCCCCAGCATTTT.

V usage is TRBV28 and J usage is TRBJ1-2, with no clear D. CDR1 is MDHEN and CDR2 is SYDVKM in the germline V gene. V was pared by 11 bases and J by 0 bases, with 13 bases between. CDR3 length equals 13 residues. CDR3 in amino acids: CAGRRESNYGYTF. Here the CDR3 DNA reads TGTGCCGGGCGGAGGGAGTCTAACTATGGCTACACCTTC.

The chain employs TRBV4-2 and TRBJ1-2; D is unresolved. Trimming stripped 0 bases from V and 8 bases from J, with 7 bases between. Germline CDR1 reads LGHNA; CDR2 reads YNFKEQ. The CDR3 totals 12 residues. CDR3 DNA sequence: TGTGCCAGCAGCCAAGAGGAGGTAGGCTACACCTTC. Protein: CASSQEEVGYTF.